These T cell receptor beta chains were read from a single sample in a study of T cells in localized non-small cell lung cancer. The repertoire was sequenced with immunoSEQ multiplex PCR; TCRdb's copy has only in-frame clones and lacks some. The sample holds around 100,000 clones, approximately 86% seen once. The sequencing here drew on peripheral blood, taken before any cancer treatment. These receptors originate from a man aged 40-75 years with stage I squamous cell lung carcinoma. Both conserved end residues are part of each CDR3. A D gene is named only where the DNA matches it firmly. A clone size is listed for some rows: how often the clone was seen (once, few, many), or a class if it is expanded.

j_call: TRBJ1-2
v_call: TRBV5-1
d_call: TRBD1
clone_size: NA
cdr3_nt: TGCGCCAGCAGCCCCGGACAGGGGCAAGGCTACACCTTC
cdr3_aa: CASSPGQGQGYTF

j_call: TRBJ2-7
v_call: TRBV10-3
d_call: TRBD1
clone_size: many
cdr3_nt: TGTGCCGTTGCGGGACAGGGGATTACCTACGAGCAGTACTTC
cdr3_aa: CAVAGQGITYEQYF

j_call: TRBJ2-1
v_call: TRBV2
d_call: NA
clone_size: NA
cdr3_nt: TGTGCCAGCCTGGAGAGGAGGGACTACAATGAGCAGTTCTTC
cdr3_aa: CASLERRDYNEQFF

j_call: TRBJ2-1
v_call: TRBV4-3
d_call: NA
clone_size: NA
cdr3_nt: TGCGCCAGCAGCCAAGGGTTCGGCCGGGTTGGGGGGAATGAGCAGTTCTTC
cdr3_aa: CASSQGFGRVGGNEQFF

j_call: TRBJ1-2
v_call: TRBV5-1
d_call: TRBD1
clone_size: NA
cdr3_nt: TGCGCCAGCAGCTCCCTGACAGGGGGGGGCAATGGCTACACCTTC
cdr3_aa: CASSSLTGGGNGYTF

j_call: TRBJ1-4
v_call: TRBV4-2
d_call: NA
clone_size: NA
cdr3_nt: TGTGCCAGCAGCTTGGGTGGGGGTGAAAAACTGTTTTTT
cdr3_aa: CASSLGGGEKLFF

j_call: TRBJ1-1
v_call: TRBV19
d_call: NA
clone_size: NA
cdr3_nt: TGTGCCAGTAGTATAGATTTGACGAACACTGAAGCTTTCTTT
cdr3_aa: CASSIDLTNTEAFF

j_call: TRBJ1-5
v_call: TRBV6-1
d_call: NA
clone_size: once
cdr3_nt: TGTGCCAGCAGTGAAGCAAGAGTTATCCAGCCCCAGCATTTT
cdr3_aa: CASSEARVIQPQHF

j_call: TRBJ2-6
v_call: TRBV14
d_call: NA
clone_size: NA
cdr3_nt: TGTGCCAGCAGCCAAGCGGCGGGTACTGGGGCCAACGTCCTGACTTTC
cdr3_aa: CASSQAAGTGANVLTF

j_call: TRBJ2-1
v_call: TRBV7-2
d_call: TRBD2
clone_size: NA
cdr3_nt: TGTGCCAGCAGCTCATTCGGACTAGCGGGGGGTTGGTTCTTC
cdr3_aa: CASSSFGLAGGWFF

j_call: TRBJ2-5
v_call: TRBV7-9
d_call: NA
clone_size: NA
cdr3_nt: TGTGCCAGCAGCTCCGAGGTCGAGACTCGCGGGACCCAGTACTTC
cdr3_aa: CASSSEVETRGTQYF

j_call: TRBJ2-7
v_call: TRBV7-3
d_call: NA
clone_size: NA
cdr3_nt: TGTGCCAGCATCTCCTCCGGGACGCCTTCCTACGAGCAGTACTTC
cdr3_aa: CASISSGTPSYEQYF

j_call: TRBJ2-1
v_call: TRBV10-3
d_call: TRBD1
clone_size: NA
cdr3_nt: TGTGCCATCAGCGGGACAGGGGGCAATGAGCAGTTCTTC
cdr3_aa: CAISGTGGNEQFF

j_call: TRBJ2-2
v_call: TRBV5-4
d_call: TRBD1
clone_size: NA
cdr3_nt: TGTGCCAGCAGCCAACAGGGGACCGGGGAGCTGTTTTTT
cdr3_aa: CASSQQGTGELFF

j_call: TRBJ1-3
v_call: TRBV10-3
d_call: NA
clone_size: NA
cdr3_nt: TGTGCCATCAATTCCGGAGCTGGAAACACCATATATTTT
cdr3_aa: CAINSGAGNTIYF

j_call: TRBJ2-3
v_call: TRBV2
d_call: TRBD2
clone_size: NA
cdr3_nt: TGTGCCAGCAGTGAAGGCGGGGGGGCCTTTGATACGCAGTATTTT
cdr3_aa: CASSEGGGAFDTQYF

j_call: TRBJ2-7
v_call: TRBV28
d_call: TRBD1
clone_size: NA
cdr3_nt: TGTGCCAGCAGTTTCAGCGCAGGGACAGGGCTCTACGAGCAGTACTTC
cdr3_aa: CASSFSAGTGLYEQYF

j_call: TRBJ2-5
v_call: TRBV4-1
d_call: NA
clone_size: NA
cdr3_nt: TGCGCCAGCAGCCAACAGGGTCTACAAGAGACCCAGTACTTC
cdr3_aa: CASSQQGLQETQYF

j_call: TRBJ2-1
v_call: TRBV5-1
d_call: NA
clone_size: NA
cdr3_nt: TGCGCCAGCAGCTTGACCGCCCGTAGCTCCTACAATGAGCAGTTCTTC
cdr3_aa: CASSLTARSSYNEQFF

j_call: TRBJ1-4
v_call: TRBV7-2
d_call: NA
clone_size: NA
cdr3_nt: TGTGCCAGCAGCGGCGGACCGGCAACTAATGAAAAACTGTTTTTT
cdr3_aa: CASSGGPATNEKLFF

j_call: TRBJ2-3
v_call: TRBV10-2
d_call: NA
clone_size: NA
cdr3_nt: TGCGCCAGCAGTGAGCCTTTAGCAGATACGCAGTATTTT
cdr3_aa: CASSEPLADTQYF

j_call: TRBJ1-2
v_call: TRBV4-1
d_call: NA
clone_size: NA
cdr3_nt: TGCGCCAGCAGCCAAGAGGAACTTTTTGGGGGCGCGAGGGGCTACACCTTC
cdr3_aa: CASSQEELFGGARGYTF

j_call: TRBJ2-1
v_call: TRBV11-3
d_call: TRBD2
clone_size: once
cdr3_nt: TGTGCCAGCAGCTTCACTAGCGGGGGCGAGCAGTTCTTC
cdr3_aa: CASSFTSGGEQFF

j_call: TRBJ2-5
v_call: TRBV6-5
d_call: TRBD2
clone_size: NA
cdr3_nt: TGTGCCAGCAGCCCCCGGACTAGCGGAGAGACCCAGTACTTC
cdr3_aa: CASSPRTSGETQYF

j_call: TRBJ2-7
v_call: TRBV15
d_call: TRBD1
clone_size: NA
cdr3_nt: TGTGCCACCAGCAGAGGACAGGGATTTTCAGGCGAGCAGTACTTC
cdr3_aa: CATSRGQGFSGEQYF

j_call: TRBJ1-2
v_call: TRBV7-6
d_call: NA
clone_size: NA
cdr3_nt: TGTGCCAGCAGCTTAGCGGGGGAGTATGGCTACACCTTC
cdr3_aa: CASSLAGEYGYTF

j_call: TRBJ2-5
v_call: TRBV18
d_call: NA
clone_size: once
cdr3_nt: TGTGCCAGCTCATCTTTACAAGAGACCCAGTACTTC
cdr3_aa: CASSSLQETQYF

j_call: TRBJ2-3
v_call: TRBV5-1
d_call: NA
clone_size: NA
cdr3_nt: TGCGCCAGCGGGGACGGAGCCACAGATACGCAGTATTTT
cdr3_aa: CASGDGATDTQYF

j_call: TRBJ1-1
v_call: TRBV5-4
d_call: NA
clone_size: NA
cdr3_nt: TGTGCCAGCAGCTTGTTCGGGGGACCTGAAGCTTTCTTT
cdr3_aa: CASSLFGGPEAFF

j_call: TRBJ2-2
v_call: TRBV25-1
d_call: NA
clone_size: few
cdr3_nt: TGTGCCAGCAGTGAATTTAGGGGCAGGGACGGGGAGCTGTTTTTT
cdr3_aa: CASSEFRGRDGELFF

j_call: TRBJ2-3
v_call: TRBV6-6
d_call: NA
clone_size: NA
cdr3_nt: TGTGCCAGCAGTAACCGGGCCCCCAGTAGCACAGATACGCAGTATTTT
cdr3_aa: CASSNRAPSSTDTQYF

j_call: TRBJ1-2
v_call: TRBV18
d_call: TRBD1
clone_size: few
cdr3_nt: TGTGCCAGCTCACCAGTAGTGACAGGGCAAGATACTGGCTACACCTTC
cdr3_aa: CASSPVVTGQDTGYTF

j_call: TRBJ2-7
v_call: TRBV19
d_call: TRBD2
clone_size: once
cdr3_nt: TGTGCCAGTAAAGGGAGCCCGGGGGGTTACGAGCAGTACTTC
cdr3_aa: CASKGSPGGYEQYF

j_call: TRBJ1-4
v_call: TRBV7-9
d_call: NA
clone_size: NA
cdr3_nt: TGTGCCAGCCGGCGAGGACAAGCAACTAATGAAAAACTGTTTTTT
cdr3_aa: CASRRGQATNEKLFF

j_call: TRBJ2-7
v_call: TRBV19
d_call: NA
clone_size: NA
cdr3_nt: TGTGCCAGTAGTAAAAATCTAGGAGGCTACGAGCAGTACTTC
cdr3_aa: CASSKNLGGYEQYF

j_call: TRBJ2-6
v_call: TRBV2
d_call: NA
clone_size: NA
cdr3_nt: TGTGCCAGCAATGGGGATACGGCGGGGGCCAACGTCCTGACTTTC
cdr3_aa: CASNGDTAGANVLTF

j_call: TRBJ2-3
v_call: TRBV28
d_call: NA
clone_size: NA
cdr3_nt: TGTGCCAGCAAGAACGGGGGACCCACAGATACGCAGTATTTT
cdr3_aa: CASKNGGPTDTQYF

j_call: TRBJ1-5
v_call: TRBV28
d_call: NA
clone_size: NA
cdr3_nt: TGTGCCACCAGCCGGGGGGAGTTTGGCAATCAGCCCCAGCATTTT
cdr3_aa: CATSRGEFGNQPQHF

j_call: TRBJ1-2
v_call: TRBV5-1
d_call: TRBD1
clone_size: NA
cdr3_nt: TGCGCCAGCAGCTCGACAGGGGGTGGAGATGGCTACACCTTC
cdr3_aa: CASSSTGGGDGYTF

j_call: TRBJ2-5
v_call: TRBV11-2
d_call: TRBD2
clone_size: NA
cdr3_nt: TGTGCCAGCAGCCTGGGACTAGCGGGGATCCAAGAGACCCAGTACTTC
cdr3_aa: CASSLGLAGIQETQYF

j_call: TRBJ2-2
v_call: TRBV14
d_call: NA
clone_size: NA
cdr3_nt: TGTGCCAGCAGCCAAGATGTCGTCGGGGAGCTGTTTTTT
cdr3_aa: CASSQDVVGELFF

j_call: TRBJ1-1
v_call: TRBV6-1
d_call: NA
clone_size: NA
cdr3_nt: TGTGCCAGCACCCCGCCCGGGCGGGCTGAAGCTTTCTTT
cdr3_aa: CASTPPGRAEAFF

j_call: TRBJ2-7
v_call: TRBV5-6
d_call: NA
clone_size: few
cdr3_nt: TGTGCCAGCAGCTTGGTGACGCGACTCAGCACTGAGGAGTACTTC
cdr3_aa: CASSLVTRLSTEEYF

j_call: TRBJ1-2
v_call: TRBV5-1
d_call: NA
clone_size: NA
cdr3_nt: TGCGCCAGCAGCCCGGGGGACCGCTATGGCTACACCTTC
cdr3_aa: CASSPGDRYGYTF

j_call: TRBJ2-7
v_call: TRBV7-9
d_call: NA
clone_size: NA
cdr3_nt: TGTGCCAGCAGCCATCGAGCCGGGACGGGGATCTACGAGCAGTACTTC
cdr3_aa: CASSHRAGTGIYEQYF

j_call: TRBJ2-3
v_call: TRBV6-1
d_call: TRBD1
clone_size: NA
cdr3_nt: TGTGCCAGCAGACACAGGGGTGGGGGCACAGATACGCAGTATTTT
cdr3_aa: CASRHRGGGTDTQYF

j_call: TRBJ1-5
v_call: TRBV6-1
d_call: NA
clone_size: NA
cdr3_nt: TGTGCCAGCAGTGAAGTAACGGGGTTTAGCAATCAGCCCCAGCATTTT
cdr3_aa: CASSEVTGFSNQPQHF

j_call: TRBJ1-2
v_call: TRBV10-3
d_call: NA
clone_size: NA
cdr3_nt: TGTGCCAACCGACAGGAGGGCTATGGCTACACCTTC
cdr3_aa: CANRQEGYGYTF

j_call: TRBJ2-3
v_call: TRBV5-1
d_call: NA
clone_size: NA
cdr3_nt: TGCGCCAGCAGCTTTGCGCAGGGGTATGCAGATACGCAGTATTTT
cdr3_aa: CASSFAQGYADTQYF

j_call: TRBJ1-3
v_call: TRBV5-4
d_call: NA
clone_size: NA
cdr3_nt: TGTGCCAGCAGTTTGAACACAGACTCCTCTGGAAACACCATATATTTT
cdr3_aa: CASSLNTDSSGNTIYF

j_call: TRBJ1-1
v_call: TRBV9
d_call: NA
clone_size: few
cdr3_nt: TGTGCCAGCAGTCTTTCGAGTGACACTGAAGCTTTCTTT
cdr3_aa: CASSLSSDTEAFF

j_call: TRBJ1-1
v_call: TRBV29-1
d_call: TRBD1
clone_size: NA
cdr3_nt: TGCAGCGTCTCAGGGGGTCAGGGGATGAACACTGAAGCTTTCTTT
cdr3_aa: CSVSGGQGMNTEAFF

j_call: TRBJ1-6
v_call: TRBV2
d_call: NA
clone_size: NA
cdr3_nt: TGTGCCAGTGCAGACAGGTTTCGTTCACCCCTCCACTTT
cdr3_aa: CASADRFRSPLHF

j_call: TRBJ2-5
v_call: TRBV27
d_call: TRBD2
clone_size: NA
cdr3_nt: TGTGCCAGCAGTTTATCGATAGCGGGGGGGTACCAAGAGACCCAGTACTTC
cdr3_aa: CASSLSIAGGYQETQYF

j_call: TRBJ1-4
v_call: TRBV7-6
d_call: NA
clone_size: NA
cdr3_nt: TGTGCCAGCAGCCCCCGGTTGAGCGTCGGGGGAACTAATGAAAAACTGTTTTTT
cdr3_aa: CASSPRLSVGGTNEKLFF

j_call: TRBJ1-5
v_call: TRBV5-1
d_call: NA
clone_size: NA
cdr3_nt: TGCGCCAGCAGTCCCTCCGGGGGGGCTGGCAATCAGCCCCAGCATTTT
cdr3_aa: CASSPSGGAGNQPQHF

j_call: TRBJ2-7
v_call: TRBV10-3
d_call: NA
clone_size: NA
cdr3_nt: TGTGCCATCAGTGAGCCAGGACGGTTATCCTACGAGCAGTACTTC
cdr3_aa: CAISEPGRLSYEQYF

j_call: TRBJ2-1
v_call: TRBV5-4
d_call: NA
clone_size: NA
cdr3_nt: TGTGCCAGCAGCACCCAGGACTACAATGAGCAGTTCTTC
cdr3_aa: CASSTQDYNEQFF

j_call: TRBJ2-5
v_call: TRBV7-9
d_call: NA
clone_size: NA
cdr3_nt: TGTGCCAGCAGCGAGAGAGCAAGGAGTGAGACCCAGTACTTC
cdr3_aa: CASSERARSETQYF

j_call: TRBJ2-7
v_call: TRBV5-5
d_call: NA
clone_size: NA
cdr3_nt: TGTGCCAGCAGCTTGGTAGGGGACGCTGCCGAGCAGTACTTC
cdr3_aa: CASSLVGDAAEQYF